These 32 T cell receptor beta chains were sequenced from one sample in a study of cytomegalovirus exposure and HLA in healthy donors. Primers included in the PCR were 60 Vbeta and 13 Jbeta primers. Some clones are missing from TCRdb's copy, which holds only in-frame ones; the method was immunoSEQ multiplex PCR. Found here are 250,000 to 350,000 clones, roughly 90% of them singletons; the top ten hold less than 4.5%. What was sequenced was PBMCs. Source of these receptors: a middle-aged man in good health and CMV-seropositive.

V and J are TRBV19 and TRBJ1-2; 7 bases fit TRBD1. This CDR3 has 14 residues. Germline V gives CDR1 LNHDA, CDR2 SQIVND (reference sequence). V trimming: 5 bases; J trimming: 4 bases; junction bases outside the gene matches: 7. CDR3 protein: CASSFGQASYGYTF. As DNA, the CDR3 is TGTGCCAGTAGTTTCGGACAGGCAAGCTATGGCTACACCTTC.

The rearrangement uses TRBV4-2 and TRBJ2-5; 9 positions match TRBD2. V dropped 1 base and J dropped 5; count of bases not matched to a gene: 8. The CDR3 consists of 16 residues. From germline, CDR1 is LGHNA and CDR2 YNFKEQ. The CDR3 coding sequence is TGTGCCAGCAGCCAAGGACGGGCGGGAGGGGGGGAGACCCAGTACTTC. This translates into CASSQGRAGGGETQYF.

The chain combines TRBV2 with TRBJ2-1, with 8 nucleotides matching TRBD2. Per the germline V gene, CDR1 is SNHLY and CDR2 is FYNNEI. J gave up 4 bases and V 2 bases, and 4 bases lay outside the gene matches. This CDR3 has 15 amino acids. The CDR3 region is CASSERLASYNEQFF. The CDR3 DNA is TGTGCCAGCAGTGAAAGACTAGCGAGTTACAATGAGCAGTTCTTC. The variable domain in full, completed from reference TRBV2 and TRBJ2-1, reads EPEVTQTPSHQVTQMGQEVILRCVPISNHLYFYWYRQILGQKVEFLVSFYNNEISEKSEIFDDQFSVERPDGSNFTLKIRSTKLEDSAMYFCASSERLASYNEQFFGPGTRLTVL.

This sequence joins TRBV7-3 and TRBJ2-7, with 9 bases identical to TRBD2. With V trimmed by 0 bases and J by 4 bases, 1 base remained unmatched. The CDR3 spans 14 residues. The V gene's germline CDR1 is SGHTA and CDR2 FQGTGA. CDR3 sequence (DNA): TGTGCCAGCAGCTTAACTAGCGGGAGTTACGAGCAGTACTTC. It codes for CASSLTSGSYEQYF.

This chain uses TRBV5-1 with TRBJ1-2; 7 nucleotides agree with TRBD1. In germline, CDR1 is SGHRS, CDR2 YFSETQ. This CDR3 has 14 amino acids. The V gene end was trimmed by 3 bases and the J gene end by 4 bases; junction bases not matched to a gene: 6. The CDR3 coding sequence is TGCGCCAGCAGCTCACTACAGGGGAGCTATGGCTACACCTTC. It specifies CASSSLQGSYGYTF.

This rearrangement joins TRBV6-6 to TRBJ2-5; a weak D match, TRBD1 (5 bases). Between the trimmed V and J ends, which lost 0 bases and 0 bases, there was a span of 8 bases. The length of the CDR3 is 15 residues. Germline V CDR1 and CDR2: MNHNY, SVGAGI (reference sequence). As DNA, the CDR3 is TGTGCCAGCAGTTACTCCAGGGTGGACCAAGAGACCCAGTACTTC. Residues: CASSYSRVDQETQYF.

V is TRBV2 and J is TRBJ2-7; D not resolved. Germline CDR1 SNHLY, CDR2 FYNNEI. The CDR3 runs to 13 residues. V gave up 4 bases and J gave up 4 bases, with 11 bases separating them. Here the CDR3 reads CASSGPLEYEQYF. The CDR3 DNA is TGTGCCAGCAGTGGCCCCCTAGAATACGAGCAGTACTTC.

CDR3 sequence reads: CASSPGGSSMNTEAFF. The CDR3 DNA reads TGTGCCAGCAGCCCGGGAGGGTCTTCCATGAACACTGAAGCTTTCTTT. The V call is TRBV5-4, the J call TRBJ1-1, with D hard to call. The CDR3 totals 16 residues. Germline CDR1 SGHNT, CDR2 YYREEE (reference sequence). Trimming stripped 4 bases from V and 0 bases from J, with 16 bases between.

This chain uses TRBV5-1 with TRBJ1-2; D is possibly TRBD1 (5 bases). The CDR3 has 14 residues. Looked up from germline, CDR1 is SGHRS and CDR2 is YFSETQ. V was cut by 1 base and J by 2 bases, with 9 bases left in between. CDR3 residues: CASSLRGVNYGYTF. Here the CDR3 DNA reads TGCGCCAGCAGCTTGAGGGGTGTCAACTATGGCTACACCTTC.

V is TRBV28 and J is TRBJ2-7; perhaps TRBD2 as D (6 bases). V lost 2 bases, J lost 5 bases, and 13 bases lay in between. The CDR3 is 14 amino acids. From germline, CDR1 is MDHEN and CDR2 SYDVKM. In DNA, the CDR3 is TGTGCCAGCAGTTTAGCGGGATCGACAAACGAGCAGTACTTC. Its protein is CASSLAGSTNEQYF.

The chain employs TRBV4-3 and TRBJ2-3, with D possibly being TRBD2 (6 bases). CDR1 is LGHNA and CDR2 is YSLEER in the germline V gene. This CDR3 is built from 15 residues. V lost 1 base and J 2 bases, leaving 10 bases between the germline ends. The CDR3 DNA reads TGCGCCAGCAGCCAAGGGACACTAGCCACAGATACGCAGTATTTT. Its protein product is CASSQGTLATDTQYF.

The chain employs TRBV11-2 and TRBJ1-2; 10 bases are shared with TRBD1. CDR3 size: 15 residues. Germline assignment: CDR1 SGHAT and CDR2 FQNNGV. Unmatched junction bases numbered 6, after V lost 5 bases and J lost 3 bases. The CDR3 nucleotides read TGTGCCAGCAGCCTCGGACAGGGGGTTTACTATGGCTACACCTTC. This encodes CASSLGQGVYYGYTF.

The rearrangement joins TRBV19 to TRBJ2-1; 11 nucleotides align to TRBD2. Germline values: CDR1 LNHDA, CDR2 SQIVND (reference sequence). CDR3 size: 15 residues. Trimming cost V 6 bases and J 5 bases; bases outside gene matches: 6. The CDR3 nucleotides are TGTGCCAGTAGAAGTTGGACTAGCGGGCACAATGAGCAGTTCTTC. The encoded protein is CASRSWTSGHNEQFF.

The chain carries TRBV4-1 and TRBJ1-1; tentative D call: TRBD1 (6 bases). CDR1 and CDR2 from the germline V gene are MGHRA and YSYEKL. The CDR3 has 16 residues. Trimming took off 1 base at V and 8 bases at J, with 20 bases between the two ends. The CDR3: CASSQGVGADSREAFF. The CDR3, as DNA: TGCGCCAGCAGCCAAGGGGTTGGGGCGGACAGCAGAGAAGCTTTCTTT.

The chain carries TRBV6-9 and TRBJ2-1; D call uncertain. The CDR3 covers 16 residues. Germline CDR1 is MNHGY and CDR2 is SVAAGI. V was trimmed by 5 bases and J by 7 bases, leaving 21 bases between them. This CDR3 is CASSAPRKLVRNEQFF. CDR3 bases: TGTGCCAGCAGTGCCCCGAGGAAGTTAGTGAGGAATGAGCAGTTCTTC.

This chain uses TRBV19 with TRBJ1-1; TRBD1 aligns across 9 bases. CDR3 length: 15 amino acids. Per germline, CDR1 LNHDA and CDR2 SQIVND (reference sequence). V lost 6 bases to trimming and J lost 1 base; unmatched junction nucleotides: 6. The CDR3 coding sequence is TGTGCCAGTAGCTTACAGGGGGCGGAGAACACTGAAGCTTTCTTT. It encodes CASSLQGAENTEAFF.

There are a few counts of this clone. This rearrangement joins TRBV19 to TRBJ2-1; D gene unclear. This CDR3 contains 12 residues. Germline V gene sequence: CDR1 LNHDA, CDR2 SQIVND (reference sequence). V gave up 5 bases and J gave up 5 bases, with 7 bases separating them. CDR3 sequence reads: CASSGRNNEQFF. The CDR3 nucleotides read TGTGCCAGTAGTGGGCGCAACAATGAGCAGTTCTTC.

The genes are TRBV6-1 and TRBJ1-2, with 10 bases identical to TRBD1. CDR3 length: 13 amino acids. V lost 6 bases, J lost 4 bases, and 2 bases stayed unmatched. Germline CDR1 and CDR2: MNHNS and SASEGT. Here the CDR3 reads CASRTGGVYGYTF. For the CDR3, the DNA is TGTGCCAGCAGGACAGGGGGCGTCTATGGCTACACCTTC.

The genes are TRBV27 and TRBJ2-7, with a weak D call TRBD2 (5 bases). This CDR3 comprises 14 residues. With 6 bases removed from V and 2 bases from J, the gap between germline ends came to 14 bases. Germline V gene data show CDR1 as MNHEY and CDR2 as SMNVEV (reference sequence). The CDR3: CASRPSGIPYEQYF. CDR3 coding DNA: TGTGCCAGCAGGCCAAGCGGTATCCCCTACGAGCAGTACTTC.

This chain's CDR3 is CASSSGTGLSGYTF. CDR3 coding DNA: TGTGCCAGCAGTTCCGGGACAGGGTTGAGTGGCTACACCTTC. This rearrangement joins TRBV28 to TRBJ1-2; the match to TRBD1 covers 9 bases. Germline CDR1 is MDHEN and CDR2 is SYDVKM. The CDR3 contains 14 residues. The junction had 7 bases not matched to a gene; V was cut back by 4 bases and J by 7 bases.

The J gene is TRBJ2-6, the V gene TRBV5-6, with 7 bases aligning to TRBD1. Trimming removed 4 bases from V and 0 bases from J; junction bases left unmatched: 7. This CDR3 is built from 17 residues. Looked up from germline, CDR1 is SGHDT and CDR2 is YYEEEE. CDR3 region: CASSRMTGSSGANVLTF. The CDR3 DNA follows: TGTGCCAGCAGCCGAATGACAGGGAGCTCTGGGGCCAACGTCCTGACTTTC.

CDR3 in amino acids: CASSLARKETQYF. CDR3 DNA: TGTGCCAGTAGCCTAGCGCGGAAAGAGACCCAGTACTTC. This sequence joins TRBV19 and TRBJ2-5, with a possible D match to TRBD2 (6 bases). The V end lost 6 bases, the J end lost 3 bases, and 11 bases lay between the germline ends. Germline lookup yields CDR1 LNHDA and CDR2 SQIVND (reference sequence). The CDR3 runs to 13 residues.

The chain uses TRBV29-1 and TRBJ1-1; 8 bases match TRBD1. The J segment lost 4 bases and the V segment lost 7 bases, leaving 11 bases of the junction unmatched. Germline lookup yields CDR1 SQVTM and CDR2 ANQGSEA. The CDR3 runs to 14 residues. CDR3 residues: CSGLQGGLGTEAFF. The CDR3 bases are TGCAGCGGCTTACAGGGGGGACTTGGCACTGAAGCTTTCTTT.

The rearrangement joins TRBV14 to TRBJ2-7, with 10 bases identical to TRBD2. V was clipped by 3 bases and J by 5 bases; unmatched bases: 4. This CDR3 is built from 14 residues. Germline V lookup: CDR1 SGHDN, CDR2 FVKESK. The CDR3 loop reads CASSQGLAIHEQYF. In DNA, the CDR3 is TGTGCCAGCAGCCAGGGACTAGCGATCCACGAGCAGTACTTC.

This clone was seen just once. This chain uses TRBV28 with TRBJ2-1; D perhaps matches TRBD2 (8 bases). This CDR3 contains 15 residues. The germline CDR1 and CDR2 sequences are MDHEN and SYDVKM. V was cut by 6 bases and J by 9 bases, with 21 bases left in between. The CDR3 bases are TGTGCCAGCAGCGGGGGGGGACAGCCCCTCCGTGAGCAGTTCTTC. Its protein product is CASSGGGQPLREQFF.

The rearrangement links TRBV7-9 to TRBJ2-1; D possibly corresponds to TRBD1 (6 bases). Trimming left V 3 bases short and J 3 bases short, with 6 bases between. CDR1 is SEHNR and CDR2 is FQNEAQ in the germline V gene (reference sequence). The CDR3 loop spans 13 amino acids. Here the CDR3 reads CASSLDSYNEQFF. The CDR3 region has the DNA TGTGCCAGCAGCTTGGACAGCTACAATGAGCAGTTCTTC.

The chain combines TRBV27 with TRBJ1-2; D gene ambiguous. CDR3 size: 14 residues. V lost 6 bases and J lost 1, with 12 bases in between. CDR1 MNHEY and CDR2 SMNVEV come from the germline V gene (reference sequence). Here the CDR3 reads CASRHVRDNYGYTF. CDR3 bases: TGTGCCAGCAGACACGTACGGGATAACTATGGCTACACCTTC.

The chain uses TRBV7-8 and TRBJ1-2, with D unresolved. Germline V gene sequence: CDR1 SGHVS, CDR2 FQNEAQ. Trimming left V 5 bases short and J 2 bases short, with 18 bases between. The CDR3 covers 16 residues. DNA for the CDR3: TGTGCCAGCAGCGTGCGGGAGGGAGATCCCAACTATGGCTACACCTTC. Translated, it gives CASSVREGDPNYGYTF. Complete variable domain (other parts from reference TRBV7-8 and TRBJ1-2): GAGVSQSPRYKVAKRGQDVALRCDPISGHVSLFWYQQALGQGPEFLTYFQNEAQLDKSGLPSDRFFAERPEGSVSTLKIQRTQQEDSAVYLCASSVREGDPNYGYTFGSGTRLTVV.

V gene TRBV7-6 combines with J gene TRBJ2-7; no clear D. Germline values: CDR1 SGHVS, CDR2 FNYEAQ. The V gene lost 5 bases and the J gene lost 6 bases, with 11 bases spanning the gap. The CDR3 totals 12 residues. The CDR3 sequence is CASSPLTSEQYF. The CDR3 DNA is TGTGCCAGCAGCCCCCTCACGAGCGAGCAGTACTTC.

V usage is TRBV25-1 and J usage is TRBJ2-7; 14 bases are a match to TRBD2. The CDR3 is 14 residues long. Germline loops: CDR1 MGHDK, CDR2 SYGVNS. V was pared by 8 bases and J by 3 bases, with 3 bases of the junction left unmatched. For the CDR3, the DNA is TGTGCCAGCGAAGGGACTAGCGGGAGCTACGAGCAGTACTTC. It yields the protein CASEGTSGSYEQYF.

This clone is a singleton in its sample. The DNA for the CDR3 is TGTGCCAGCAGTTACCAGGGAACTGGAAACACCATATATTTT. Its translation is CASSYQGTGNTIYF. This chain joins TRBV6-5 and TRBJ1-3; D might be TRBD1 (5 bases). The V gene's germline CDR1 is MNHEY and CDR2 SVGAGI. Trimming pared 2 bases from V and 2 bases from J, leaving 7 bases between. The CDR3 sequence is 14 residues long.

The chain has TRBV7-9 and TRBJ2-7; tentative D call: TRBD1 (5 bases). Trimming removed 5 bases from V and 3 bases from J, with 11 bases in between. Germline V gives CDR1 SEHNR, CDR2 FQNEAQ (reference sequence). The CDR3 has 13 amino acids. DNA for the CDR3: TGTGCCAGCAGCCCAGACAGCTACTACGAGCAGTACTTC. Protein product: CASSPDSYYEQYF.